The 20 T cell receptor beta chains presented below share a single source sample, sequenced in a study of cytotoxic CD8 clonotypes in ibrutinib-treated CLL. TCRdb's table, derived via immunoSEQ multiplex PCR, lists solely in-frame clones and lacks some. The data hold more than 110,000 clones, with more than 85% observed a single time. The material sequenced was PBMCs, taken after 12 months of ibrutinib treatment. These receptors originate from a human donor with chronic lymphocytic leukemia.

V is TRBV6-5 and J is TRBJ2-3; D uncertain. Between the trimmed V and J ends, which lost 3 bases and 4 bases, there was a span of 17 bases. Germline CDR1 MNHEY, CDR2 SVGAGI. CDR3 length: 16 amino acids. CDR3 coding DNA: TGTGCCAGCAGTTATTCCAGGCCCACGGCCCCAGATACGCAGTATTTT. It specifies CASSYSRPTAPDTQYF.

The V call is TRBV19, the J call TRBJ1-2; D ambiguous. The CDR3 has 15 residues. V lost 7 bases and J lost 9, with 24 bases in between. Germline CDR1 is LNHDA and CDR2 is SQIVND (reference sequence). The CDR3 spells CASTRHEGGSVSYTF. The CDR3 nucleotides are TGTGCCAGTACCAGACATGAAGGCGGGTCTGTGAGCTACACCTTC.

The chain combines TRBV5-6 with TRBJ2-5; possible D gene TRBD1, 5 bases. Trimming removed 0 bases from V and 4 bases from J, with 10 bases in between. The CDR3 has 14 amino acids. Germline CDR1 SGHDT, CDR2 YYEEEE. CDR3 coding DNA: TGTGCCAGCAGCTTGGGAGTGCAGGGAGAGACCCAGTACTTC. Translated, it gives CASSLGVQGETQYF.

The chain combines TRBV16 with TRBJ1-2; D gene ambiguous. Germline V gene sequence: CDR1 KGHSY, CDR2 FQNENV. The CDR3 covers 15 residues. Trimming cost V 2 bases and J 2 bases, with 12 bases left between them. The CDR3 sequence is CASSQIREGNYGYTF. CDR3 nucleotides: TGTGCCAGCAGCCAAATCCGGGAAGGCAACTATGGCTACACCTTC.

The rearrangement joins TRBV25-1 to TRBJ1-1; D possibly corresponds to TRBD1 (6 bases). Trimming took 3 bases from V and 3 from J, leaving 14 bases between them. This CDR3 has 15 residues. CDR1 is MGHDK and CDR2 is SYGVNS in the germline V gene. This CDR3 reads CASSDPTQGDTEAFF. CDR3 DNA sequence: TGTGCCAGCAGTGATCCTACACAGGGTGACACTGAAGCTTTCTTT.

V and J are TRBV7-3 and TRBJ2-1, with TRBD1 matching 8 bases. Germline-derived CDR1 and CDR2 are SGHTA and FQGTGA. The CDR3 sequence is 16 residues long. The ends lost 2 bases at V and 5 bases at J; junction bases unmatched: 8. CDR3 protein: CASSLPPGTGDNEQFF. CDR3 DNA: TGTGCCAGCAGCTTACCTCCCGGGACAGGAGACAATGAGCAGTTCTTC.

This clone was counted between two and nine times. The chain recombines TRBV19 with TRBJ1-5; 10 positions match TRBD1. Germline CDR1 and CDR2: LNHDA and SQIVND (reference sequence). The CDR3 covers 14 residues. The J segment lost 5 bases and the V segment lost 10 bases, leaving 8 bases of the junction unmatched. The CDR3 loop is CATGRGQGYQPQHF. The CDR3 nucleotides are TGTGCCACCGGAAGGGGACAGGGGTATCAGCCCCAGCATTTT. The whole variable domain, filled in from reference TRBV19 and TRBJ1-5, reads DGGITQSPKYLFRKEGQNVTLSCEQNLNHDAMYWYRQDPGQGLRLIYYSQIVNDFQKGDIAEGYSVSREKKESFPLTVTSAQKNPTAFYLCATGRGQGYQPQHFGDGTRLSIL.

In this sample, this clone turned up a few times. The CDR3 sequence is CASSFQMNTEAFF. The CDR3 bases are TGTGCCAGCAGTTTTCAGATGAACACTGAAGCTTTCTTT. The J gene is TRBJ1-1, the V gene TRBV27; unclear D gene. The CDR3 covers 13 residues. V dropped 3 bases and J dropped 0 bases, with 5 bases sitting between them. Germline V CDR1 and CDR2: MNHEY, SMNVEV (reference sequence).

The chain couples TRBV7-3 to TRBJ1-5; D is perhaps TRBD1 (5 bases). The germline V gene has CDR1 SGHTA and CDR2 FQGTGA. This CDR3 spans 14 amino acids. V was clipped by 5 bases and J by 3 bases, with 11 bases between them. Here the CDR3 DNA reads TGTGCCAGCAGCACGTCGGGACTCAATCAGCCCCAGCATTTT. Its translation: CASSTSGLNQPQHF.

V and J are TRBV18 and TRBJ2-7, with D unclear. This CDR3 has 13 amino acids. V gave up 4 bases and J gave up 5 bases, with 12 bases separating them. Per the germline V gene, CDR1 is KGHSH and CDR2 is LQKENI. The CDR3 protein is CASSLPARDEQYF. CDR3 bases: TGTGCCAGCTCACTCCCCGCCCGCGACGAGCAGTACTTC.

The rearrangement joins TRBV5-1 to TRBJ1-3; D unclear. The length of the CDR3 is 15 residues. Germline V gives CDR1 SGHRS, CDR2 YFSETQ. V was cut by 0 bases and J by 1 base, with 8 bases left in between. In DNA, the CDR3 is TGCGCCAGCAGCTTGGTTCCGGGTTCTGGAAACACCATATATTTT. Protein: CASSLVPGSGNTIYF.

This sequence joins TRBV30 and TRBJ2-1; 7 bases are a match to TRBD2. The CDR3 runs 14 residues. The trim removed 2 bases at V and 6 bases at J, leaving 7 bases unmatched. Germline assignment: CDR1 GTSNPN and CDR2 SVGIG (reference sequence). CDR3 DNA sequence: TGTGCCTGGAGTTGGGGGGGGAGCCTCAATGAGCAGTTCTTC. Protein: CAWSWGGSLNEQFF.

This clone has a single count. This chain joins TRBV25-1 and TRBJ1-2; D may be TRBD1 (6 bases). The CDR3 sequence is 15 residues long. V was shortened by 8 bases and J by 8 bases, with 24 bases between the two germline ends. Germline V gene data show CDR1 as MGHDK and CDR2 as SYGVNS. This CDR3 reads CASLGGLSGRGGYTF. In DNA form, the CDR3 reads TGTGCCAGCCTAGGGGGGTTGTCGGGGAGAGGAGGCTACACCTTC.

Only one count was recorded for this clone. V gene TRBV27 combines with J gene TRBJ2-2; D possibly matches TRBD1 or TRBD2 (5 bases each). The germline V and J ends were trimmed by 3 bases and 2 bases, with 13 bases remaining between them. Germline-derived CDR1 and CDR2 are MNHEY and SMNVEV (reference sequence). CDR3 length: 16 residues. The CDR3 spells CASSFSPGANTGELFF. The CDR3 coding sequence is TGTGCCAGCAGTTTTTCCCCCGGGGCCAACACCGGGGAGCTGTTTTTT.

The CDR3 is CASRSGTGIEKLFF. The CDR3 DNA reads TGTGCCAGCAGATCCGGGACAGGGATTGAAAAACTGTTTTTT. V is TRBV6-5 and J is TRBJ1-4; 9 bases agree with TRBD1. V lost 6 bases, J lost 7 bases, and 6 bases stayed unmatched. The CDR3 contains 14 residues. Germline assignment: CDR1 MNHEY and CDR2 SVGAGI.

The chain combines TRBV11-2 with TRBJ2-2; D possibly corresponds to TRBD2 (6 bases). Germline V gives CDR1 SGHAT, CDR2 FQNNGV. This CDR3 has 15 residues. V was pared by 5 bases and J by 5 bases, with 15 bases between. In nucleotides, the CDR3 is TGTGCCAGCAGCCTGGGGACTTCAAATACCGGGGAGCTGTTTTTT. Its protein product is CASSLGTSNTGELFF.

The CDR3 protein is CASSPGTKYNEQFF. The CDR3, as DNA: TGTGCCAGCAGCCCTGGGACTAAATACAATGAGCAGTTCTTC. The chain employs TRBV14 and TRBJ2-1; 7 bases line up with TRBD2. This CDR3 spans 14 amino acids. Germline CDR1 SGHDN, CDR2 FVKESK. The V gene end was trimmed by 4 bases and the J gene end by 4 bases; junction bases not matched to a gene: 4.

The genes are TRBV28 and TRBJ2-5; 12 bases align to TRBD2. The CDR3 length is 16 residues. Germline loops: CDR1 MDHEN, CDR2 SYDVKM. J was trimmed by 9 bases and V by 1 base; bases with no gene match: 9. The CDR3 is CASSLSTSGGRLAQYF. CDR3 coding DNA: TGTGCCAGCAGTTTATCGACTAGCGGGGGACGATTGGCCCAGTACTTC.

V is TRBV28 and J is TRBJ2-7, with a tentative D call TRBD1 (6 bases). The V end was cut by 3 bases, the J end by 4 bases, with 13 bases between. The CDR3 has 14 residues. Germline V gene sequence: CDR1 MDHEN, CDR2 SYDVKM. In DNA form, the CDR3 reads TGTGCCAGCAGTTTGGGGGCAGTTACGTACGAGCAGTACTTC. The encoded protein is CASSLGAVTYEQYF.

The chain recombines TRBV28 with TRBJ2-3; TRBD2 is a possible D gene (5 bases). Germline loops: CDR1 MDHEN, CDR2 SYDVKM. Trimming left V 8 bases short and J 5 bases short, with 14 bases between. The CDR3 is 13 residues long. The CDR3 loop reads CASGGVQKDTQYF. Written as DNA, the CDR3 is TGTGCCAGCGGAGGAGTTCAAAAAGATACGCAGTATTTT.